The rows below give T cell receptor beta chains drawn from one sample of a study of shared clonotypes between healthy human individuals. The assay was immunoSEQ multiplex PCR, and TCRdb's table has in-frame clones only and misses some. The sample shows some 500,000 clones, more than 95% of them seen only once. Input material: naive CD4+ T cells sorted from blood. The receptors originated from a woman in her twenties or thirties in good health. Both conserved end residues are part of each CDR3. Fields, in order: clone size, J gene, D gene, V gene, CDR3 protein. The D gene is left open where the match is weak. Clone size, where shown, is once, few, many, or a class for clones that have expanded.

clone_size: .; j_call: TRBJ1-5; d_call: .; v_call: TRBV28; cdr3_aa: CASSFPGGLRYSNQPQHF
clone_size: .; j_call: TRBJ2-3; d_call: .; v_call: TRBV10-2; cdr3_aa: CASSKGGLTTDTQYF
clone_size: .; j_call: TRBJ2-1; d_call: TRBD2; v_call: TRBV4-1; cdr3_aa: CASSQDLLAGVTEQFF
clone_size: .; j_call: .; d_call: TRBD2; v_call: TRBV2; cdr3_aa: CASESPGASDSGSHEQYF
clone_size: once; j_call: TRBJ2-7; d_call: .; v_call: TRBV5-1; cdr3_aa: CASSLERGGSYEQYF
clone_size: .; j_call: TRBJ2-1; d_call: .; v_call: TRBV11-3; cdr3_aa: CASSLVPRDEQFF
clone_size: .; j_call: TRBJ2-1; d_call: .; v_call: TRBV5-1; cdr3_aa: CASSTQRGYNEQFF
clone_size: once; j_call: TRBJ1-3; d_call: .; v_call: TRBV10-1; cdr3_aa: CASSESSRTQENTIYF
clone_size: .; j_call: TRBJ2-1; d_call: .; v_call: TRBV28; cdr3_aa: CASSTNLAARKEFF
clone_size: .; j_call: TRBJ1-4; d_call: .; v_call: TRBV5-1; cdr3_aa: CASRYTGLSNEKLFF
clone_size: .; j_call: TRBJ2-6; d_call: .; v_call: TRBV28; cdr3_aa: CASSLSSGGSSGANVLTF
clone_size: .; j_call: TRBJ2-5; d_call: .; v_call: TRBV7-3; cdr3_aa: CASSLGRAETQYF
clone_size: .; j_call: TRBJ2-1; d_call: .; v_call: TRBV28; cdr3_aa: CASSPGITYNEQFF
clone_size: .; j_call: TRBJ1-2; d_call: .; v_call: TRBV29-1; cdr3_aa: CSVERTGNYGYTF
clone_size: .; j_call: TRBJ2-7; d_call: .; v_call: TRBV7-9; cdr3_aa: CASSQQAGTYYEQYF
clone_size: .; j_call: TRBJ2-1; d_call: TRBD2; v_call: TRBV2; cdr3_aa: CASRSAGAANEQFF
clone_size: once; j_call: TRBJ1-1; d_call: .; v_call: TRBV7-3; cdr3_aa: CASSLTGAQSRGTEAFF
clone_size: once; j_call: TRBJ2-7; d_call: .; v_call: TRBV4-1; cdr3_aa: CASSVTSGYEQYF
clone_size: .; j_call: TRBJ2-1; d_call: TRBD1; v_call: TRBV2; cdr3_aa: CASSLDRGRNNEQFF
clone_size: .; j_call: TRBJ2-7; d_call: TRBD2; v_call: TRBV6-7; cdr3_aa: CASSYGGRAVGYEQYF
clone_size: .; j_call: TRBJ2-7; d_call: .; v_call: TRBV14; cdr3_aa: CASSQAGSGWQYF
clone_size: .; j_call: TRBJ1-3; d_call: .; v_call: TRBV19; cdr3_aa: CASSRGLGSGNTIYF
clone_size: once; j_call: TRBJ2-7; d_call: .; v_call: TRBV19; cdr3_aa: CASSAPGSYEQYF
clone_size: .; j_call: TRBJ2-1; d_call: TRBD1; v_call: TRBV11-2; cdr3_aa: CASSLGQPSVEEQFF
clone_size: .; j_call: TRBJ2-4; d_call: .; v_call: TRBV5-1; cdr3_aa: CASSLREGGGAKNIQYF
clone_size: once; j_call: TRBJ1-2; d_call: TRBD1; v_call: TRBV5-1; cdr3_aa: CASSSAGQGINYGYTF
clone_size: .; j_call: TRBJ2-1; d_call: TRBD2; v_call: TRBV7-2; cdr3_aa: CASSSQLAVRVSYNEQFF
clone_size: .; j_call: TRBJ2-1; d_call: .; v_call: TRBV6-5; cdr3_aa: CASSSAGRREFF
clone_size: .; j_call: TRBJ2-7; d_call: TRBD1; v_call: TRBV6-5; cdr3_aa: CASSYSATGEWEQYF
clone_size: .; j_call: TRBJ1-5; d_call: .; v_call: TRBV28; cdr3_aa: CASSLWGQPQHF
clone_size: .; j_call: TRBJ2-7; d_call: .; v_call: TRBV29-1; cdr3_aa: CSVAGVYEQYF
clone_size: .; j_call: TRBJ2-5; d_call: TRBD1; v_call: TRBV5-1; cdr3_aa: CASSLVGTDRGFQETQYF
clone_size: .; j_call: .; d_call: .; v_call: TRBV6-6; cdr3_aa: CASSYSVSYEQYF
clone_size: once; j_call: TRBJ2-1; d_call: TRBD2; v_call: TRBV15; cdr3_aa: CATSSGGLAGILYNEQFF
clone_size: .; j_call: TRBJ2-5; d_call: .; v_call: TRBV29-1; cdr3_aa: CSVEGGDSKETQYF
clone_size: .; j_call: TRBJ2-7; d_call: .; v_call: TRBV5-1; cdr3_aa: CASSLGQASSYEQYF
clone_size: .; j_call: TRBJ2-1; d_call: TRBD2; v_call: TRBV6-4; cdr3_aa: CASSRLAVTDEQFF
clone_size: .; j_call: TRBJ2-5; d_call: .; v_call: TRBV10-2; cdr3_aa: CASSEGFLFAQETQYF
clone_size: .; j_call: TRBJ1-1; d_call: TRBD1; v_call: TRBV11-2; cdr3_aa: CASSIRQGGLGTEAFF
clone_size: .; j_call: TRBJ1-5; d_call: TRBD1; v_call: TRBV23-1; cdr3_aa: CASSQSGDRVNQPQHF
clone_size: .; j_call: TRBJ2-1; d_call: .; v_call: TRBV6-5; cdr3_aa: CASRQYNEQFF
clone_size: .; j_call: TRBJ1-5; d_call: .; v_call: TRBV27; cdr3_aa: CASSLRQDNQPQHF
clone_size: .; j_call: TRBJ1-1; d_call: .; v_call: TRBV30; cdr3_aa: CAWMGAFYMNTEAFF
clone_size: once; j_call: TRBJ1-4; d_call: .; v_call: TRBV5-6; cdr3_aa: CASSPWGNEKLFF
clone_size: .; j_call: TRBJ2-1; d_call: .; v_call: TRBV21-1; cdr3_aa: CASSFWGNEQFF
clone_size: .; j_call: TRBJ2-3; d_call: TRBD1; v_call: TRBV7-6; cdr3_aa: CASSFRTGETDTQYF
clone_size: .; j_call: TRBJ1-5; d_call: .; v_call: TRBV6-1; cdr3_aa: CASMFRGNQPQHF
clone_size: .; j_call: TRBJ2-7; d_call: TRBD2; v_call: TRBV5-1; cdr3_aa: CASSLGLAGVHEQYF
clone_size: once; j_call: TRBJ2-7; d_call: TRBD1; v_call: TRBV28; cdr3_aa: CASSPGTDLYEQYF
clone_size: .; j_call: TRBJ2-2; d_call: .; v_call: TRBV19; cdr3_aa: CASSIVVTGTRELFF
clone_size: .; j_call: TRBJ2-7; d_call: .; v_call: TRBV5-1; cdr3_aa: CASSLGWGPTLEQYF
clone_size: .; j_call: TRBJ2-7; d_call: TRBD2; v_call: TRBV5-4; cdr3_aa: CASSTTSDPYEQYF
clone_size: few; j_call: TRBJ1-2; d_call: .; v_call: TRBV18; cdr3_aa: CASSPGAAYYTF
clone_size: .; j_call: TRBJ2-2; d_call: TRBD2; v_call: TRBV28; cdr3_aa: CASSKGQGGKAGELFF
clone_size: once; j_call: TRBJ2-3; d_call: .; v_call: TRBV10-3; cdr3_aa: CAIKGGSTDTQYF